This T cell receptor (beta chain) was identified during a study of early T cells in non-severe SARS-CoV-2 infection. About the research overall: Investigators sequenced bulk RNA drawn from unsorted whole blood, and chains remained unpaired. Findings of the study overall: In VDJdb matching, anti-spike CD8 responses were favored while private and CD4 specificities went missing.

The CDR3 covers 17 residues. The germline gives CDR1 MNHEY, CDR2 SMNVEV (reference sequence). Trimming stripped 2 bases from V and 2 bases from J, with 18 bases between. Each single cDNA molecule received a unique molecular identifier. One entry per CDR3 protein, called by TCRdb with MiXCR from the 5' RACE reads. The repertoire consists of over 30,000 distinct CDR3 sequences, with around 6.9% occurring once and the leading ten covering about 12%. This clonotype was observed many times. Its cognate antigen is unknown. The chain uses TRBV27 and TRBJ1-1, with D tentatively TRBD1 (5 bases). The source was whole blood, collected at baseline. The TCR was taken from an adult who was a healthcare worker with PCR-confirmed SARS-CoV-2 infection or an uninfected control (not recorded which). The CDR3 bases are TGTGCCAGCAGTTTACGGGGGGGAGGTTATGTAAACACTGAAGCTTTCTTT. Amino acid sequence: CASSLRGGGYVNTEAFF.